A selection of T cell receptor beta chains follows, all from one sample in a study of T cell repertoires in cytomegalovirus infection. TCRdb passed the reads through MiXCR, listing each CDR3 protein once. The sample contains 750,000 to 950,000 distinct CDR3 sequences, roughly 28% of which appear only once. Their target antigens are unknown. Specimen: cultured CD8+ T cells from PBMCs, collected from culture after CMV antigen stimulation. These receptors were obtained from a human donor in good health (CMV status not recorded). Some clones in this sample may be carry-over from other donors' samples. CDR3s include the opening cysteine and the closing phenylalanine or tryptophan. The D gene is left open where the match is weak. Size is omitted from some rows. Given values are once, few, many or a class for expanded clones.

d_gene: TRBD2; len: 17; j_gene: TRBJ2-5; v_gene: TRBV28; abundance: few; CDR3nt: TGTGCCAGCAGTTTATGGACGGGGACTAGCGGGGAAGAGACCCAGTACTTC; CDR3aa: CASSLWTGTSGEETQYF
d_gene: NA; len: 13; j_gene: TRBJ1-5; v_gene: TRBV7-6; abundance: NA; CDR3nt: TGTGCCAGCAGCGCACGGGACCATCAGCCCCAGCATTTT; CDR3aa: CASSARDHQPQHF
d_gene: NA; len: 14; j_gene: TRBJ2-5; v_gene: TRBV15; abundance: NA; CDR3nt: TGTGCCACCAGCAGAGGGGCAGCTAGGGAGACCCAGTACTTC; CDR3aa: CATSRGAARETQYF
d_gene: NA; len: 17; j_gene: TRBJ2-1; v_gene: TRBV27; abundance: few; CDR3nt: TGTGCCAGCAGTTTCCCCCCGTTCGGGGGCTCCTACAATGAGCAGTTCTTC; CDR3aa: CASSFPPFGGSYNEQFF
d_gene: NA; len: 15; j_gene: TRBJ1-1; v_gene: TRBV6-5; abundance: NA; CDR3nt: TGTGCCAGCAGTTACGGCGGGGGGACGAACACTGAAGCTTTCTTT; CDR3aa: CASSYGGGTNTEAFF
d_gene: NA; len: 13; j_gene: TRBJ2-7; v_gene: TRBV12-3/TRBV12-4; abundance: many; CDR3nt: TGTGCCAGCACCCCTCCCCCCGGGGGCGAGCAGTACTTC; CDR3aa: CASTPPPGGEQYF
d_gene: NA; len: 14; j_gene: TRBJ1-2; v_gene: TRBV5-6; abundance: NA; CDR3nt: TGTGCCAGCAGAACGGACGGATCCCCAGGTGGCTACACCTTC; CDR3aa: CASRTDGSPGGYTF
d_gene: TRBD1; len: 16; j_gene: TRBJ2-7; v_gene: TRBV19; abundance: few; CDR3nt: TGTGCCAGTAGTATAGAAGGAGGACAGGCCTACTACGAGCAGTACTTC; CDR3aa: CASSIEGGQAYYEQYF
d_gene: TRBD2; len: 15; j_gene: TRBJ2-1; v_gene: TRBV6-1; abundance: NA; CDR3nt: TGTGCCAGCAGTGAGACTAGCGGGGGTGTCGATGAGCAGTTCTTC; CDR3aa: CASSETSGGVDEQFF
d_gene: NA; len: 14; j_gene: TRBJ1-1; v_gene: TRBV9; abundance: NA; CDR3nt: TGTGCCAGTCGGCCGGGAGCGCTGGACACTGAAGCTTTCTTT; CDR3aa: CASRPGALDTEAFF
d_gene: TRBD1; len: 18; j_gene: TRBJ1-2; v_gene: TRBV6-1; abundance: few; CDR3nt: TGTGCCAGCAGTACTCCGGGACAGATACTGTCTGCTAACTATGGCTACACCTTC; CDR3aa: CASSTPGQILSANYGYTF
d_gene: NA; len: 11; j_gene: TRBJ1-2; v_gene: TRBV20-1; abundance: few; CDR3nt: TGCAGTGTCCCGGACAGCTATGGCTACACCTTC; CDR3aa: CSVPDSYGYTF
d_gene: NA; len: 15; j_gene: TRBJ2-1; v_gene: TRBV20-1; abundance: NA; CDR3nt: TGCAGTGCTAGAGATCCTCAGAGCTCCTACAATGAGCAGTTCTTC; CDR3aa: CSARDPQSSYNEQFF
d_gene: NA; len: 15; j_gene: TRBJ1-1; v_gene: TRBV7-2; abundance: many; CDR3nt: TGTGCCAGCACCCTACCGGGACACAGGAACACTGAAGCTTTCTTT; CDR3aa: CASTLPGHRNTEAFF
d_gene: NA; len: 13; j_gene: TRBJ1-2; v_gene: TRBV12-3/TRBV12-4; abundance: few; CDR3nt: TGTGCCACAGAACCCGGGGATACCTATGGCTACACCTTC; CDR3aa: CATEPGDTYGYTF
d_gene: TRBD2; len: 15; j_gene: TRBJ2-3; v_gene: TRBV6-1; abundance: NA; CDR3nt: TGTGCCAGCAGTCTTAGCGGGGGGGACACAGATACGCAGTATTTT; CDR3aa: CASSLSGGDTDTQYF
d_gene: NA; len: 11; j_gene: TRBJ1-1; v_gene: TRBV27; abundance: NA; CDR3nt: TGTGCCAGCCTAGGACGTATTGAAGCTTTCTTT; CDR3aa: CASLGRIEAFF